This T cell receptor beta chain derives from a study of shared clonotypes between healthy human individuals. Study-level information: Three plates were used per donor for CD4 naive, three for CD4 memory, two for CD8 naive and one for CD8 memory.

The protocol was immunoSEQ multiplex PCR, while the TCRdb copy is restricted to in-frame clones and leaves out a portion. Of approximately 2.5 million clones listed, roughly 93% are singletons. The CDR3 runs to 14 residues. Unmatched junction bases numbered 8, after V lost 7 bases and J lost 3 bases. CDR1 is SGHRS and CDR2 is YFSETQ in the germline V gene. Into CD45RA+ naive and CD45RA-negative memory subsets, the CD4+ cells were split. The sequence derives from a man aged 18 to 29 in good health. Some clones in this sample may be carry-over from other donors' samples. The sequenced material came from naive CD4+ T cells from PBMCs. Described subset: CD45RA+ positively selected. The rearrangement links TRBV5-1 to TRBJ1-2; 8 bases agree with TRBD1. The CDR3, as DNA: TGCGCCAGCCGGGGCCCACAGGGGGACTATGGCTACACCTTC. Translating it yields CASRGPQGDYGYTF.